Shown below are 26 T cell receptor beta chains from a single sample sequenced in a study of T cells in Graves' hyperthyroidism and ophthalmopathy. The TCR beta CDR3 regions underwent amplification using RNA transcripts as the source. During a first-round RT-PCR of the TCR CDR3, the HTBI primer set was used. TCRdb itself ran the multiplex PCR reads through MiXCR, one entry per CDR3 protein. The table lists about 400,000 distinct CDR3 sequences, more than 13% of them singletons. Sequencing used blood. These receptors were taken from a man aged 50 or older with Graves' ophthalmopathy.

This clonotype has just a few counts. The genes are TRBV15 and TRBJ2-1; 9 nucleotides align to TRBD1. This CDR3 spans 16 amino acids. V gave up 1 base and J gave up 4 bases; unmatched junction bases: 5. The germline gives CDR1 LNHNV, CDR2 YYDKDF (reference sequence). The CDR3 protein is CATSRVLGTGYNEQFF. The CDR3 coding sequence is TGTGCCACCAGCAGAGTTCTCGGGACAGGGTACAATGAGCAGTTCTTC.

This clonotype was detected ten times or more. This chain uses TRBV28 with TRBJ2-1; a weak D match, TRBD1 (5 bases). Germline V CDR1 and CDR2: MDHEN, SYDVKM. The V end lost 5 bases, the J end lost 5 bases, and 16 bases lay between the germline ends. The CDR3 is made up of 15 amino acids. The CDR3 region has the DNA TGTGCCAGCAGTCCTTTCCGGACAAGGGACAATGAGCAGTTCTTC. This gives the protein CASSPFRTRDNEQFF.

This clonotype was counted between two and nine times. The rearrangement joins TRBV15 to TRBJ1-2, with 11 bases lining up with TRBD1. Germline assignment: CDR1 LNHNV and CDR2 YYDKDF (reference sequence). Germline trimming cut 4 bases from V and 4 bases from J; bases unmatched to any gene: 5. The CDR3 extends over 15 amino acids. The CDR3 here is CATSIGQGAFYGYTF. DNA of the CDR3: TGTGCCACCAGCATCGGACAGGGGGCTTTCTATGGCTACACCTTC.

The CDR3 sequence is CASSAETSVQETQYF. The DNA for the CDR3 is TGTGCCAGCAGCGCAGAGACTAGCGTCCAAGAGACCCAGTACTTC. This chain links TRBV9 with TRBJ2-5, with 8 bases identical to TRBD2. The CDR3 is 15 residues long. V gave up 3 bases and J gave up 1 base; unmatched junction bases: 5. Per germline, CDR1 SGDLS and CDR2 YYNGEE.

The V call is TRBV5-1, the J call TRBJ2-3, with TRBD2 identical over 9 bases. The V and J ends lost 0 bases and 2 bases, in that order; junction bases with no gene match: 16. Germline V gives CDR1 SGHRS, CDR2 YFSETQ. The CDR3 totals 20 residues. The CDR3 sequence: CASSLERGASGAPVTDTQYF. In DNA form, the CDR3 reads TGCGCCAGCAGCTTGGAAAGGGGAGCTAGCGGGGCCCCTGTCACAGATACGCAGTATTTT.

This clonotype was observed a few times. The genes are TRBV9 and TRBJ2-7, with 7 bases aligning to TRBD2. The CDR3 runs to 16 residues. Germline lookup yields CDR1 SGDLS and CDR2 YYNGEE. J lost 6 bases, V lost 6 bases, and 18 bases had no gene match. The CDR3 nucleotides are TGTGCCAGCACAACAATACGGCTAGCGGAGTCTTCCGAGCAGTACTTC. It yields the protein CASTTIRLAESSEQYF.

This clonotype was picked up many times. This sequence joins TRBV5-1 and TRBJ2-1, with TRBD2 matching 9 bases. Per the germline V gene, CDR1 is SGHRS and CDR2 is YFSETQ. V dropped 0 bases and J dropped 12; count of bases not matched to a gene: 4. The CDR3 covers 13 residues. The chain's CDR3 is CASSLATSGPQFF. The CDR3 DNA sequence: TGCGCCAGCAGCTTGGCGACTAGCGGACCGCAGTTCTTC.

This clonotype has a count of ten or more. The chain has TRBV20-1 and TRBJ2-1; the match to TRBD1 covers 7 bases. The trim removed 2 bases at V and 7 bases at J, leaving 2 bases unmatched. Germline lookup yields CDR1 DFQATT and CDR2 SNEGSKA (reference sequence). This CDR3 has 12 residues. The CDR3 reads CSARPQGNEQFF. The CDR3 bases are TGCAGTGCTAGACCACAGGGGAATGAGCAGTTCTTC.

The chain links TRBV12-3 or TRBV12-4 to TRBJ2-5, with TRBD2 matching 14 bases. With 2 bases clipped from V and 5 bases from J, the junction kept 7 bases outside the gene matches. This CDR3 is 17 amino acids long. The CDR3 DNA follows: TGTGCCAGCAGTTTATCCGGGACTAGCGGGAGTAAGGAGACCCAGTACTTC. It is translated as CASSLSGTSGSKETQYF.

Many counts were recorded for this clonotype. The V gene is TRBV20-1, the J gene TRBJ1-3; D is perhaps TRBD1 (6 bases). This CDR3 has 14 residues. Germline V gene lookup returns CDR1 DFQATT and CDR2 SNEGSKA (reference sequence). Trimming removed 3 bases from V and 2 bases from J, with 11 bases in between. CDR3 loop: CSASGHRAGNTIYF. The CDR3, as DNA: TGCAGTGCTAGCGGGCACAGGGCTGGAAACACCATATATTTT.

This clonotype was found many times. The chain carries TRBV3-1 and TRBJ1-4; possible D gene TRBD1, 5 bases. The CDR3 totals 16 residues. V lost 8 bases, J lost 2 bases, and 18 bases lay in between. Germline assignment: CDR1 LGHDT and CDR2 YNNKEL (reference sequence). In DNA form, the CDR3 reads TGTGCCAGCGCGCGGGGACTAGGGCGCACTAATGAAAAACTGTTTTTT. Amino acid sequence: CASARGLGRTNEKLFF.

Many counts were recorded for this clonotype. The chain has TRBV12-3 or TRBV12-4 and TRBJ1-6, with 7 bases aligning to TRBD1. V trimming: 5 bases; J trimming: 8 bases; junction bases outside the gene matches: 9. The length of the CDR3 is 15 residues. CDR3 in DNA: TGTGCCAGCAGTCTTAGGGGACAGTCGTATTCACCCCTCCACTTT. This codes for CASSLRGQSYSPLHF.

At least ten counts were recorded for this clonotype. V and J are TRBV5-4 and TRBJ2-1; 11 bases agree with TRBD2. With 3 bases clipped from V and 7 bases from J, the junction kept 9 bases outside the gene matches. The CDR3 loop spans 16 amino acids. CDR1 is SGHNT and CDR2 is YYREEE in the germline V gene (reference sequence). CDR3 amino acids: CASSWTGTSGSNEQFF. CDR3 coding DNA: TGTGCCAGCAGCTGGACAGGGACTAGCGGATCAAATGAGCAGTTCTTC.

The chain carries TRBV5-1 and TRBJ2-3; 7 bases are a match to TRBD1. The V gene end was trimmed by 4 bases and the J gene end by 6 bases; junction bases not matched to a gene: 14. The CDR3 runs 16 residues. CDR1 is SGHRS, CDR2 YFSETQ, per germline. CDR3 coding DNA: TGCGCCAGCAGCCCGGGACAGCCCTTGGGGATCGATACGCAGTATTTT. This sequence encodes CASSPGQPLGIDTQYF.

In this sample, this clonotype turned up a few times. V usage is TRBV7-2 and J usage is TRBJ2-3; D possibly matches TRBD1 or TRBD2 (5 bases each). There are 13 residues in the CDR3. Germline-derived CDR1 and CDR2 are SGHTA and FQGNSA. V lost 3 bases and J lost 5, with 9 bases in between. DNA for the CDR3: TGTGCCAGCAGCTTCCGGGACCTAGATACGCAGTATTTT. Translated, it gives CASSFRDLDTQYF.

This clonotype has a handful of counts. This sequence joins TRBV7-2 and TRBJ2-6; 10 bases agree with TRBD2. Germline V gene data show CDR1 as SGHTA and CDR2 as FQGNSA. V lost 4 bases and J lost 0; bases outside the gene matches: 6. There are 18 residues in the CDR3. The CDR3 DNA is TGTGCCAGCAGCTCTCGTAGCGGGAGGCCCTCTGGGGCCAACGTCCTGACTTTC. It encodes CASSSRSGRPSGANVLTF.

Notes on this clonotype: This may be a read error: a much more frequent sequence differs by one nucleotide. In DNA form, the CDR3 reads TGTGCCAGCAGCTTGGGGGCGGGTTCACCCCTCCACTTT. Translation: CASSLGAGSPLHF. The gene calls are TRBV11-2 and TRBJ1-6, with D possibly TRBD1 on 6 matching bases. Trimming removed 3 bases at V and 9 bases at J, with 9 bases between. Germline-derived CDR1 and CDR2 are SGHAT and FQNNGV. The CDR3 has 13 amino acids. The variable domain in full, completed from reference TRBV11-2 and TRBJ1-6, reads EAGVAQSPRYKIIEKRQSVAFWCNPISGHATLYWYQQILGQGPKLLIQFQNNGVVDDSQLPKDRFSAERLKGVDSTLKIQPAKLEDSAVYLCASSLGAGSPLHFGNGTRLTVT.

This clonotype was picked up a small number of times. The gene calls are TRBV7-9 and TRBJ2-5, with unresolved D. V was pared by 2 bases and J by 5 bases, with 12 bases between. The CDR3 contains 14 residues. Looked up from germline, CDR1 is SEHNR and CDR2 is FQNEAQ (reference sequence). CDR3 sequence: CASSLLGVTETQYF. The CDR3 nucleotides read TGTGCCAGCAGCTTACTAGGAGTCACGGAGACCCAGTACTTC. Together with reference TRBV7-9 and TRBJ2-5, the CDR3 gives the full variable domain: DTGVSQNPRHKITKRGQNVTFRCDPISEHNRLYWYRQTLGQGPEFLTYFQNEAQLEKSRLLSDRFSAERPKGSFSTLEIQRTEQGDSAMYLCASSLLGVTETQYFGPGTRLLVL.

This clonotype has at least ten counts. The chain employs TRBV4-2 and TRBJ2-3; D gene uncertain. CDR1 is LGHNA and CDR2 is YNFKEQ in the germline V gene. V was clipped by 0 bases and J by 0 bases, with 7 bases between them. The CDR3 is 15 residues long. The CDR3 DNA reads as TGTGCCAGCAGCCAAGATGGCACTAGCACAGATACGCAGTATTTT. Its protein is CASSQDGTSTDTQYF.

The chain has TRBV3-1 and TRBJ2-2; D is uncertain. Germline lookup yields CDR1 LGHDT and CDR2 YNNKEL (reference sequence). CDR3 size: 12 residues. With 1 base removed from V and 8 bases from J, the gap between germline ends came to 5 bases. The CDR3 DNA reads as TGTGCCAGCAGCCAAGGAGTAGGGGAGCTGTTTTTT. Amino acid sequence: CASSQGVGELFF. Full variable domain (outside the CDR3, taken from reference TRBV3-1 and TRBJ2-2): DTAVSQTPKYLVTQMGNDKSIKCEQNLGHDTMYWYKQDSKKFLKIMFSYNNKELIINETVPNRFSPKSPDKAHLNLHINSLELGDSAVYFCASSQGVGELFFGEGSRLTVL.

This clonotype was recorded many times. The genes are TRBV3-1 and TRBJ2-5; TRBD2 matches 9 bases. CDR1 and CDR2 (germline): LGHDT, YNNKEL (reference sequence). V lost 5 bases to trimming and J lost 3 bases; unmatched junction nucleotides: 4. The CDR3 consists of 14 residues. The CDR3 DNA sequence: TGTGCCAGCAGCATCAGCGGGAGGAAAGAGACCCAGTACTTC. It encodes CASSISGRKETQYF.

This clonotype was counted a few times. V is TRBV6-1 and J is TRBJ1-5, with no clear D. This CDR3 comprises 14 residues. Germline CDR1 is MNHNS and CDR2 is SASEGT. V gave up 4 bases and J gave up 7 bases, with 14 bases separating them. The CDR3 sequence: CASSGTAGRQPQHF. The CDR3, as DNA: TGTGCCAGCAGTGGTACGGCGGGAAGACAGCCCCAGCATTTT.

This clonotype was counted at least ten times. The V gene is TRBV5-1, the J gene TRBJ2-3; TRBD1 agrees at 7 bases. With V trimmed by 4 bases and J by 9 bases, 14 bases remained unmatched. Germline assignment: CDR1 SGHRS and CDR2 YFSETQ. This CDR3 is built from 15 residues. CDR3 coding DNA: TGCGCCAGCAGCACGAGGGACAGCCTCCCAGGAACGCAGTATTTT. Its translation: CASSTRDSLPGTQYF.

This clonotype was seen repeatedly, ten times or more. The chain uses TRBV5-1 and TRBJ2-1; D remains unclear. The CDR3 is 14 residues long. Per the germline V gene, CDR1 is SGHRS and CDR2 is YFSETQ. Trimming cost V 0 bases and J 4 bases, with 8 bases left between them. The CDR3 bases are TGCGCCAGCAGCTTGGTTGAACAGTACAATGAGCAGTTCTTC. Amino acids: CASSLVEQYNEQFF.

This clonotype was seen a few times. The rearrangement links TRBV27 to TRBJ1-5; no reliable D call. The V gene's germline CDR1 is MNHEY and CDR2 SMNVEV (reference sequence). V was cut by 0 bases and J by 9 bases, with 12 bases left in between. The CDR3 loop spans 14 amino acids. CDR3 in amino acids: CASSLSPGAGPQHF. The CDR3 DNA follows: TGTGCCAGCAGTTTATCCCCGGGAGCGGGGCCCCAGCATTTT.

In its sample, this clonotype was seen many times. The CDR3 spells CSATWRGSGRGTDTQYF. The DNA of the CDR3 is TGCAGTGCTACTTGGCGGGGAAGCGGGAGGGGCACAGATACGCAGTATTTT. The J gene is TRBJ2-3, the V gene TRBV20-1, with 10 bases fitting TRBD2. Trimming removed 4 bases from V and 1 base from J; junction bases left unmatched: 11. Germline V gives CDR1 DFQATT, CDR2 SNEGSKA (reference sequence). The CDR3 length is 17 residues.